Below are 7 T cell receptor beta chains sequenced from a single sample in a study of cytomegalovirus exposure and HLA in healthy donors. PCR primers comprised 60 Vbeta and 13 Jbeta primers. Sequenced by immunoSEQ multiplex PCR; TCRdb stores in-frame clones only, minus some. The sample records tens of thousands of clones, under 90% being singletons. Sequenced material: PBMCs. These receptor sequences come from a man aged 45-60 years in good health and CMV-seronegative.

This sequence joins TRBV21-1 and TRBJ2-3; TRBD2, the table's D call, was not compared with the DNA. TRBV21-1 is a pseudogene locus. The CDR3 sequence is 11 residues long. The CDR3 sequence is CASTPRDTQYF. DNA of the CDR3: TGTGCCAGCACCCCGAGAGATACGCAGTATTTT.

A single count supports this clone. This chain links TRBV11-2 with TRBJ1-2, with D tentatively TRBD1 (6 bases). The V end lost 1 base, the J end lost 3 bases, and 15 bases lay between the germline ends. Germline V lookup: CDR1 SGHAT, CDR2 FQNNGV. The CDR3 runs to 16 residues. DNA of the CDR3: TGTGCCAGCAGCTTAGTGGGGAAGACAGGCGACTATGGCTACACCTTC. This gives the protein CASSLVGKTGDYGYTF.

The chain is built from TRBV12-5 and TRBJ1-2; possible D gene TRBD1, 5 bases. Trimming took off 7 bases at V and 8 bases at J, with 14 bases between the two ends. The CDR3 has 12 residues. In germline, CDR1 is LGHNT, CDR2 FRNRAP. The CDR3: CASARDSEGYTF. Here the CDR3 DNA reads TGTGCTAGTGCTCGGGACTCCGAGGGCTACACCTTC.

A single count supports this clone. One end of the junction varies from germline; a read error may be responsible. The chain joins TRBV7-2 to TRBJ1-1; 9 bases map to TRBD1. This CDR3 region has 11 residues. CDR1 is SGHTA, CDR2 FQGNSA, per germline. CDR3 loop: CASSWDRATTF. Here the CDR3 DNA reads TGTGCCAGCAGCTGGGACAGGGCCACCACTTTT. Using reference TRBV7-2 and TRBJ1-1 for the parts outside the CDR3, the full variable domain is GAGVSQSPSNKVTEKGKDVELRCDPISGHTALYWYRQSLGQGLEFLIYFQGNSAPDKSGLPSDRFSAERTGGSVSTLTIQRTQQEDSAVYLCASSWDRATTFGQGTRLTVV.

In DNA, the CDR3 is TGTGCCAGTAATCTCAGGGGGGTCAACACTGAAGCTTTCTTT. The encoded protein is CASNLRGVNTEAFF. This chain links TRBV19 with TRBJ1-1; 7 nucleotides line up with TRBD1. V lost 7 bases, J lost 2 bases, and 7 bases stayed unmatched. Germline V gives CDR1 LNHDA, CDR2 SQIVND (reference sequence). This CDR3 contains 14 residues.

The V gene is TRBV28, the J gene TRBJ2-7; 9 bases are a match to TRBD2. This CDR3 has 15 residues. After removal of 4 bases from V and 4 bases from J, the junction contained 8 bases not matched to a gene. Germline-derived CDR1 and CDR2 are MDHEN and SYDVKM. For the CDR3, the DNA is TGTGCCAGCAGTTCGGTGACTAGCGGTCTTTACGAGCAGTACTTC. Translating gives CASSSVTSGLYEQYF.

The V call is TRBV7-8, the J call TRBJ2-2, with 9 nucleotides matching TRBD2. V gave up 5 bases and J gave up 0 bases; unmatched junction bases: 7. CDR1 and CDR2 (germline): SGHVS, FQNEAQ. The CDR3 is 17 residues long. Written as DNA, the CDR3 is TGTGCCAGCAGCCGTTCCAGACTAGCGGCGAACACCGGGGAGCTGTTTTTT. It is translated as CASSRSRLAANTGELFF.